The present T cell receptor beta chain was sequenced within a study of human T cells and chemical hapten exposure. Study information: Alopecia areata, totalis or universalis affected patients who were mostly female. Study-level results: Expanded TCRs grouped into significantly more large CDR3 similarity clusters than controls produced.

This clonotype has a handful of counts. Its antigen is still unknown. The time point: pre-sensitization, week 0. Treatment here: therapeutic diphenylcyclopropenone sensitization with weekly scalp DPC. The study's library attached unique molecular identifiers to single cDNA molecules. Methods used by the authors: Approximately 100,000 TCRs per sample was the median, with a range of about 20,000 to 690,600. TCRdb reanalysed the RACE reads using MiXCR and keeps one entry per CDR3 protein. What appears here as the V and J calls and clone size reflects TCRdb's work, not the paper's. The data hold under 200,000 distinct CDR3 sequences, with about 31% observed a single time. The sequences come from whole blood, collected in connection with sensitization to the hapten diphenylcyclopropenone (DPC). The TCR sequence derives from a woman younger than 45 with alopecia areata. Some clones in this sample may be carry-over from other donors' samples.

CDR3 nucleotide sequence: TGCAGTGCTAGAGAGAGGGGGTTCTTAGCGGCCTCAGATACGCAGTATTTT. It specifies CSARERGFLAASDTQYF. The rearrangement links TRBV20-1 to TRBJ2-3; D is perhaps TRBD1 or TRBD2 (6 bases each). The germline V and J ends were trimmed by 0 bases and 4 bases, with 20 bases remaining between them. Germline CDR1 reads DFQATT; CDR2 reads SNEGSKA (reference sequence). The CDR3 totals 17 residues.